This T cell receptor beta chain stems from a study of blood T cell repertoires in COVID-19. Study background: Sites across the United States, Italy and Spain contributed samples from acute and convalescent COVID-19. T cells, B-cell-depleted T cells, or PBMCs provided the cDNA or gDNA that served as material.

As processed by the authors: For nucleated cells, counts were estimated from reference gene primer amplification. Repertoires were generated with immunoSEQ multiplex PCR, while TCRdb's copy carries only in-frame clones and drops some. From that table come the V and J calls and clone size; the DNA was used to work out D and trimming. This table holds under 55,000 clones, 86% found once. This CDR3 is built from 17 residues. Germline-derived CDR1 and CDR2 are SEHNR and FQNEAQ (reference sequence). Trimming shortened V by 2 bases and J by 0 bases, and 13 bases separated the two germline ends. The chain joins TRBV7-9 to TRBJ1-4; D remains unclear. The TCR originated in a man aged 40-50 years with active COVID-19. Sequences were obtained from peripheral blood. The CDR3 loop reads CASSLINRIATNEKLFF. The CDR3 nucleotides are TGTGCCAGCAGCTTAATAAACAGAATAGCAACTAATGAAAAACTGTTTTTT.